This record looks at one T cell receptor beta chain sequence and its context. Antigen unknown. The entry originates in a study of type 1 regulatory T cells. Study at large: An in vitro protocol generated T-allo10, a Tr1-enriched, alloantigen-specific CD4 T cell product. Broader study findings: Compared with non-Tr1 cells, Tr1 cells showed a narrower TCR repertoire.

The CDR3 has 15 residues. Between the trimmed V and J ends, which lost 1 base and 4 bases, there was a span of 13 bases. Per the germline V gene, CDR1 is SGHVS and CDR2 is FNYEAQ. TCRdb independently ran MiXCR on the reads; one entry per CDR3 protein. The table records about 71,000 distinct CDR3 sequences, less than 25% of them present only once. The source of this sequence is a human donor in good health. Sequenced input: cultured type 1 regulatory T (Tr1) cells, either the whole culture or a sorted fraction (not recorded which). The chain couples TRBV7-6 to TRBJ2-5; perhaps TRBD2 as D (5 bases). CDR3 loop: CASSLVSGGGETQYF. The CDR3, as DNA: TGTGCCAGCAGCTTAGTTTCTGGAGGTGGAGAGACCCAGTACTTC.